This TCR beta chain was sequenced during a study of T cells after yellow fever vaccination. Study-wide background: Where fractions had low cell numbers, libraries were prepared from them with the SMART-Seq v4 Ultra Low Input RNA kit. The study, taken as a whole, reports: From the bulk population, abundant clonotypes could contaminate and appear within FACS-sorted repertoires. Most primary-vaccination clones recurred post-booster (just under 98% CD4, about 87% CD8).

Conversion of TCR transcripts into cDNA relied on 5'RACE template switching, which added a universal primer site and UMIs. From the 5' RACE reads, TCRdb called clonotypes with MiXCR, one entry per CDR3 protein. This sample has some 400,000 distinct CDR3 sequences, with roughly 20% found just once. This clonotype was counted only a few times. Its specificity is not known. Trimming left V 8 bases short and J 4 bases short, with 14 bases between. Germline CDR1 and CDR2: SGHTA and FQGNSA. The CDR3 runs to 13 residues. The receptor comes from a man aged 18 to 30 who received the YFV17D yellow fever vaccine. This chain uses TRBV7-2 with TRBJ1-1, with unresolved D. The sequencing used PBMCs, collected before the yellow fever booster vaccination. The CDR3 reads CASRLGEGTEAFF. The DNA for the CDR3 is TGTGCCAGCCGACTTGGGGAGGGCACTGAAGCTTTCTTT.